This paragraph covers one TCR beta chain sequence. Measured with immunoSEQ multiplex PCR; TCRdb has only the in-frame clones, and not every one. The sample holds 95,000 to 150,000 clones, 65% to 85% seen once. The data were taken from a study of blood T cell repertoires in COVID-19. Germline CDR1 is SGHTA and CDR2 is FQGNSA. J was trimmed by 1 base and V by 6 bases; bases with no gene match: 13. The CDR3 sequence is 17 residues long. The TCR sequence derives from a woman aged 70-85 years with acute or convalescent COVID-19. The sample consisted of peripheral blood. This sequence joins TRBV7-2 and TRBJ1-1, with TRBD1 matching over 8 bases. DNA of the CDR3: TGTGCCAGCAGATCTGTTTTAGGACAGGGATGGAACACTGAAGCTTTCTTT. The encoded protein is CASRSVLGQGWNTEAFF.